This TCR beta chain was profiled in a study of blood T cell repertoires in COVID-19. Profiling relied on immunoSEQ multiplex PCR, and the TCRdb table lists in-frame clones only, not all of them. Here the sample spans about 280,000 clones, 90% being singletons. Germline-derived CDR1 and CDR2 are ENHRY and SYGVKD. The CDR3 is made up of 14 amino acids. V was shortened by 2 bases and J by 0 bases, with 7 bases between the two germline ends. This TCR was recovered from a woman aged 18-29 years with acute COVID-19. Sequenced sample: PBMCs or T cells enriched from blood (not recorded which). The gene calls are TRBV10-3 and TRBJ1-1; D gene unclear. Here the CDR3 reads CAISEVALNTEAFF. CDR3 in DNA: TGTGCCATCAGTGAGGTGGCCTTGAACACTGAAGCTTTCTTT.